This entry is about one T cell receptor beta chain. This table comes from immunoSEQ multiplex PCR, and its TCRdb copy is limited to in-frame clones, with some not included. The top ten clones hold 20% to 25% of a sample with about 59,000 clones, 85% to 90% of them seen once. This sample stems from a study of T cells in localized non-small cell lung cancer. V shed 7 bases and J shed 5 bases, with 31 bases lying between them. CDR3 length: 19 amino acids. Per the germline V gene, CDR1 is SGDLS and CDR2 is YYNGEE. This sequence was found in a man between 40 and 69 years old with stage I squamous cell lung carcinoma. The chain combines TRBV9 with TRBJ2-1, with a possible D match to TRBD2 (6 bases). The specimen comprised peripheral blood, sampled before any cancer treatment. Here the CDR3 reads CASGGGTEIMWAANNEQFF. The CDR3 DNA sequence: TGTGCCAGCGGGGGTGGGACTGAGATTATGTGGGCCGCAAACAATGAGCAGTTCTTC.